What follows are 10 T cell receptor beta chains derived from one specimen sequenced in a study of T cells in Graves' hyperthyroidism and ophthalmopathy (dated by TCRdb to the late 2010s). Library construction relied on multiplex PCR. This sample was sequenced with an Illumina HiSeq 2000. TCR beta CDR3 regions were amplified from RNA transcripts. For the first round of RT-PCR on the TCR CDR3, the HTBI primer set was used together with the Qiagen OneStep RT-PCR kit. Starting from the raw public reads, TCRdb applied fastp trimming at Q25, assembled clones with MiXCR and retained in-frame beta chains. Merged by CDR3 protein, the rows form single entries marked with the most common genes and DNA. The sample data list around 580,000 distinct CDR3 sequences, and 46% of these were observed just once. 7.5% to 8.5% of the sample comes from the top ten. Sequenced material: peripheral blood or thyroid tissue (not recorded which). All receptors derive from a young woman with Graves' hyperthyroidism.

In this sample, this clonotype turned up many times. The V and J genes are TRBV29-1 and TRBJ1-2; TRBD1 might be the D (6 bases). Germline V gene data show CDR1 as SQVTM and CDR2 as ANQGSEA. This CDR3 region has 14 residues. V shed 4 bases and J shed 2 bases, with 14 bases lying between them. CDR3 loop: CSVGRGRGNYGYTF. CDR3 nucleotide sequence: TGCAGCGTTGGTAGGGGCAGGGGCAACTATGGCTACACCTTC. Together with reference TRBV29-1 and TRBJ1-2, the CDR3 gives the full variable domain: SAVISQKPSRDICQRGTSLTIQCQVDSQVTMMFWYRQQPGQSLTLIATANQGSEATYESGFVIDKFPISRPNLTFSTLTVSNMSPEDSSIYLCSVGRGRGNYGYTFGSGTRLTVV.

This clonotype came up many times. The gene calls are TRBV19 and TRBJ1-2; the match to TRBD1 covers 10 bases. The CDR3 sequence is 14 residues long. V dropped 8 bases and J dropped 4; count of bases not matched to a gene: 7. The germline V gene has CDR1 LNHDA and CDR2 SQIVND (reference sequence). The CDR3 is CASGDRGKGYGYTF. DNA of the CDR3: TGTGCCAGTGGGGACAGGGGTAAGGGCTATGGCTACACCTTC.

This clonotype was detected many times. The chain combines TRBV6-5 with TRBJ1-2; TRBD1 is a possible D gene (5 bases). This CDR3 has 14 amino acids. Trimming removed 2 bases at V and 7 bases at J, with 14 bases between. Germline CDR1 is MNHEY and CDR2 is SVGAGI. The CDR3 coding sequence is TGTGCCAGCAGTTACGGCGGGGGGACTGCTGGCTACACCTTC. It is translated as CASSYGGGTAGYTF.

In its sample, this clonotype was seen once. This chain uses TRBV10-3 with TRBJ1-2; 7 bases match TRBD1. The germline gives CDR1 ENHRY, CDR2 SYGVKD. V lost 4 bases and J lost 4; bases outside the gene matches: 9. This CDR3 has 15 residues. In nucleotides, the CDR3 is TGTGCCATCAGTGCTAGAGATCCAGGGGGCTATGGCTACACCTTC. The encoded protein is CAISARDPGGYGYTF.

Notes on this clonotype: Since a much larger clone is just one base distant, this may be a read error. This CDR3 fails to terminate in the conserved phenylalanine or tryptophan, so it likely reflects a read error. The V gene is TRBV12-5, the J gene TRBJ2-7, with D tentatively TRBD1 or TRBD2 (5 bases each). CDR1 and CDR2 (germline): LGHNT, FRNRAP. The CDR3 length is 17 residues. Trimming cost V 0 bases and J 3 bases, with 18 bases left between them. CDR3 nucleotide sequence: TGTGCTAGTGGTTTGGTACCCTCCCCCAGGGACGACTACGAGCAGTACCTC. This encodes CASGLVPSPRDDYEQYL.

This clonotype was recorded many times. V is TRBV10-3 and J is TRBJ2-7; no reliable D call. Germline loops: CDR1 ENHRY, CDR2 SYGVKD. The V and J ends lost 3 bases and 1 base respectively, with 10 bases between them. The CDR3 contains 14 residues. As DNA, the CDR3 is TGTGCCATCAGTGAAGCTAGACTTTCCTACGAGCAGTACTTC. It specifies CAISEARLSYEQYF.

This clonotype occurred once. The genes are TRBV6-2 or TRBV6-3 and TRBJ1-1; 12 bases map to TRBD1. Germline V gene data show CDR1 as MNHEY and CDR2 as SVGEGT. The junction had 7 bases not matched to a gene; V was cut back by 0 bases and J by 5 bases. This CDR3 is built from 17 residues. The CDR3 protein is CASSYSAGTGGFTEAFF. CDR3 sequence (DNA): TGTGCCAGCAGTTACTCGGCGGGGACAGGGGGCTTTACTGAAGCTTTCTTT.

At least ten counts were recorded for this clonotype. This chain joins TRBV20-1 and TRBJ2-5; possible D gene TRBD2, 5 bases. This CDR3 has 14 residues. V lost 1 base and J lost 1, with 10 bases in between. Germline CDR1 DFQATT, CDR2 SNEGSKA (reference sequence). The CDR3 here is CSARVPLGQETQYF. The CDR3 DNA is TGCAGTGCTAGAGTTCCACTAGGCCAAGAGACCCAGTACTTC.

This sequence joins TRBV29-1 and TRBJ1-5, with TRBD1 matching over 8 bases. CDR1 SQVTM and CDR2 ANQGSEA come from the germline V gene. The V segment lost 4 bases and the J segment 7 bases; nucleotides outside the gene matches: 6. CDR3 length: 13 amino acids. In DNA, the CDR3 is TGCAGCGTTGCCACACAGGGGGGGCAGCCCCAGCATTTT. Protein product: CSVATQGGQPQHF.

This clonotype was found many times. This chain uses TRBV19 with TRBJ1-5; no firm D call. V was clipped by 3 bases and J by 7 bases, with 10 bases between them. This CDR3 has 13 residues. The germline V gene encodes CDR1 LNHDA and CDR2 SQIVND (reference sequence). The CDR3 coding sequence is TGTGCCAGTAGTATGGGTAGTCCCCAGCCCCAGCATTTT. The encoded protein is CASSMGSPQPQHF.